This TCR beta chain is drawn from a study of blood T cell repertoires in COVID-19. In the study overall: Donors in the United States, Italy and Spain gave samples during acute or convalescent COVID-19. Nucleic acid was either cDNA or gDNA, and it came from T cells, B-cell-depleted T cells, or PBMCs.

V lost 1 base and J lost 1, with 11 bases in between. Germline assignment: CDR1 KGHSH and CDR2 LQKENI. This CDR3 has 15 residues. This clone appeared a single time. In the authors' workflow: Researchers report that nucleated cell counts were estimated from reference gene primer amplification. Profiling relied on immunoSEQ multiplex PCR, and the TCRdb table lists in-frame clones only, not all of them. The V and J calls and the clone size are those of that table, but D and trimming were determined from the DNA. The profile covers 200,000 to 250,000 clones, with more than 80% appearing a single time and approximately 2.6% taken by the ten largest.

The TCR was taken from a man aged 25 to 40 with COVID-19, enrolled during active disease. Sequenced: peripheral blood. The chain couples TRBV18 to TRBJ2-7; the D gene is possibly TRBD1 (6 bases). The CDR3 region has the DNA TGTGCCAGCTCACCACTTTCAGGGGCATCCTACGAGCAGTACTTC. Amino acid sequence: CASSPLSGASYEQYF.